A selection of T cell receptor beta chains follows, all from one sample in a study of blood T cell repertoires in COVID-19. Repertoires were generated with immunoSEQ multiplex PCR, while TCRdb's copy carries only in-frame clones and drops some. The profile shows about 260,000 clones, around 84% of them singletons. Material for sequencing was peripheral blood. Source of these receptors: a middle-aged woman who had recovered from COVID-19. The CDR3 runs from the conserved cysteine through the conserved F or W. The D gene is left open where the match is weak. Clone size is not always given. Where it is, it says once, few, many or a class for expanded clones.

DNA: TGCGCCAGCAGCCTACAGGGGCCTCTACACGAGCAGTACTTC; CDR3: CASSLQGPLHEQYF; V: TRBV10-1; J: TRBJ2-7; length: 14; size: few; D: TRBD1
DNA: TGTGCCAGCAGTGACGGCCAGGCGGGGGCTAGGGAGACCCAGTACTTC; CDR3: CASSDGQAGARETQYF; V: TRBV2; J: TRBJ2-5; length: 16; size: .; D: .
DNA: TGTGCCAGCAGCCGACAGAGCACAGATACGCAGTATTTT; CDR3: CASSRQSTDTQYF; V: TRBV7-8; J: TRBJ2-3; length: 13; size: .; D: .
DNA: TGTGCCAGCAGCCCGGACAGGGGCGACGAGCAGTACTTC; CDR3: CASSPDRGDEQYF; V: TRBV11-2; J: TRBJ2-7; length: 13; size: .; D: TRBD1
DNA: TGCGCCAGCAGCTTGGGGGGAGGTAAGAATCAGCCCCAGCATTTT; CDR3: CASSLGGGKNQPQHF; V: TRBV5-1; J: TRBJ1-5; length: 15; size: .; D: .
DNA: TGCGCCAGCAGCTCCCTGGACAGGGGAGTAGGCAATGAGCAGTTCTTC; CDR3: CASSSLDRGVGNEQFF; V: TRBV5-1; J: TRBJ2-1; length: 16; size: .; D: TRBD1
DNA: TGTGCCAGCAGTGAAGCCCTCGGACAGTTAAACCGAGTGGGTGGCTACACCTTC; CDR3: CASSEALGQLNRVGGYTF; V: TRBV6-1; J: TRBJ1-2; length: 18; size: .; D: .
DNA: TGCGCCAGCAGCGACGCCCGGGGGGCGACTGAAGCTTTCTTT; CDR3: CASSDARGATEAFF; V: TRBV5-1; J: TRBJ1-1; length: 14; size: .; D: .
DNA: TGTGCCCTCCGGGAAGACTATGGCTACACCTTC; CDR3: CALREDYGYTF; V: TRBV28; J: TRBJ1-2; length: 11; size: .; D: .
DNA: TGCAGTGCTAGTAAGGACAGGGCGGGAAACACCATATATTTT; CDR3: CSASKDRAGNTIYF; V: TRBV20-1; J: TRBJ1-3; length: 14; size: .; D: TRBD1
DNA: TGTGCCTGGAGTGTACAGGAAAAAACCATCTACACCTTC; CDR3: CAWSVQEKTIYTF; V: TRBV30; J: TRBJ1-2; length: 13; size: .; D: .
DNA: TGTGCCAGCAGCTTAGGAGCGGGGCGCAATGAGCAGTTCTTC; CDR3: CASSLGAGRNEQFF; V: TRBV7-9; J: TRBJ2-1; length: 14; size: .; D: TRBD2
DNA: TGTGCCAGCATGATTAGTGGCGGACTTTCGAACACCGGGGAGCTGTTTTTT; CDR3: CASMISGGLSNTGELFF; V: TRBV28; J: TRBJ2-2; length: 17; size: .; D: .
DNA: TGTGCCAGCAGTTTATGGCTAGCGGGGGGACCTGAGACCCAGTACTTC; CDR3: CASSLWLAGGPETQYF; V: TRBV28; J: TRBJ2-5; length: 16; size: .; D: TRBD2
DNA: TGCGCCAGCAGCTTTCAGGCCCAAAGTCCTGAAGCTTTCTTT; CDR3: CASSFQAQSPEAFF; V: TRBV5-1; J: TRBJ1-1; length: 14; size: .; D: .
DNA: TGTGCCAGCAGTTTATCCCGGACAGGGGTGAACTATGGCTACACCTTC; CDR3: CASSLSRTGVNYGYTF; V: TRBV28; J: TRBJ1-2; length: 16; size: .; D: TRBD1
DNA: TGTGCCAGCAGCTTTTGGAAAAGCGGGGGGGGATACAATGAGCAGTTCTTC; CDR3: CASSFWKSGGGYNEQFF; V: TRBV11-2; J: TRBJ2-1; length: 17; size: .; D: TRBD2
DNA: TGTGCCAGCTCTGGACAGGGGGTTCAGCCCCAGCATTTT; CDR3: CASSGQGVQPQHF; V: TRBV18; J: TRBJ1-5; length: 13; size: .; D: TRBD1
DNA: TGTGCCAGCAGCCACCAGGGGGCGGGTAAAGAAAAACTGTTTTTT; CDR3: CASSHQGAGKEKLFF; V: TRBV3-1/TRBV3-2; J: TRBJ1-4; length: 15; size: .; D: TRBD1
DNA: TGTGCCAGCAATCCCTCCCATGTACAGAGCTACGAGCAGTACTTC; CDR3: CASNPSHVQSYEQYF; V: TRBV28; J: TRBJ2-7; length: 15; size: once; D: .
DNA: TGTGCCAGCAGTGACGGACTAGCGGGGAGCGGAGAGACCCAGTACTTC; CDR3: CASSDGLAGSGETQYF; V: TRBV2; J: TRBJ2-5; length: 16; size: .; D: TRBD2
DNA: TGTGCCAGCAGGGGCGGGTCCACAGATACGCAGTATTTT; CDR3: CASRGGSTDTQYF; V: TRBV7-9; J: TRBJ2-3; length: 13; size: .; D: .